Each of the 27 T cell receptor beta chains below was sequenced from the same sample in a study of T cells after yellow fever vaccination. TCRdb reprocessed the 5' RACE reads with MiXCR, giving one entry per CDR3 protein. The sample lists 400,000 or so distinct CDR3 sequences, 18% seen once, with 15% to 20% in the top ten. Source: PBMCs, taken before the yellow fever booster vaccination. The receptor source for this set is a young man who received the YFV17D yellow fever vaccine.

This clonotype was counted only a few times. The J gene is TRBJ2-4, the V gene TRBV5-5; D gene unclear. CDR3 size: 13 residues. V lost 1 base, J lost 3 bases, and 5 bases lay in between. CDR1 SGHKS and CDR2 YYEKEE come from the germline V gene (reference sequence). The CDR3 loop is CASSLHNKNIQYF. Here the CDR3 DNA reads TGTGCCAGCAGCTTGCACAACAAAAACATTCAGTACTTC. Supplemented by reference TRBV5-5 and TRBJ2-4, the full variable domain reads DAGVTQSPTHLIKTRGQQVTLRCSPISGHKSVSWYQQVLGQGPQFIFQYYEKEERGRGNFPDRFSARQFPNYSSELNVNALLLGDSALYLCASSLHNKNIQYFGAGTRLSVL.

This clonotype was counted between two and nine times. This chain connects TRBV28 to TRBJ2-7; the match to TRBD2 covers 7 bases. The CDR3 has 14 residues. Germline V gives CDR1 MDHEN, CDR2 SYDVKM. V was pared by 5 bases and J by 2 bases, with 6 bases of the junction left unmatched. In DNA form, the CDR3 reads TGTGCCAGCAGTCGGCGGGGGTTCACCTACGAGCAGTACGTC. It encodes CASSRRGFTYEQYV.

V usage is TRBV5-1 and J usage is TRBJ1-1; D unclear. The CDR3 consists of 15 residues. Trimming left V 0 bases short and J 2 bases short, with 11 bases between. CDR1 is SGHRS, CDR2 YFSETQ, per germline. The CDR3, as DNA: TGCGCCAGCAGCTTGGGTCTAGGGCTTAACACTGAAGCTTTCTTT. Protein sequence: CASSLGLGLNTEAFF. Complete variable domain (other parts from reference TRBV5-1 and TRBJ1-1): KAGVTQTPRYLIKTRGQQVTLSCSPISGHRSVSWYQQTPGQGLQFLFEYFSETQRNKGNFPGRFSGRQFSNSRSEMNVSTLELGDSALYLCASSLGLGLNTEAFFGQGTRLTVV.

J is TRBJ2-5 and V is TRBV20-1, with 7 bases fitting TRBD2. V was pared by 5 bases and J by 0 bases, with 9 bases of the junction left unmatched. Looked up from germline, CDR1 is DFQATT and CDR2 is SNEGSKA (reference sequence). This CDR3 region has 15 residues. CDR3 nucleotides: TGCAGTGCTGTCGACTCCGGGACTAACCAAGAGACCCAGTACTTC. Translation gives CSAVDSGTNQETQYF.

This clonotype has just a few counts. The chain carries TRBV7-9 and TRBJ2-5; tentatively, D is TRBD2 (5 bases). The CDR3 contains 13 residues. With 6 bases removed from V and 5 bases from J, the gap between germline ends came to 13 bases. Germline loops: CDR1 SEHNR, CDR2 FQNEAQ (reference sequence). CDR3 sequence (DNA): TGTGCCAGCAGTCTCGTGGACTGGGAGACCCAGTACTTC. Translated: CASSLVDWETQYF.

This clonotype turned up a few times. The V and J genes are TRBV7-3 and TRBJ2-1; 12 bases are a match to TRBD2. The germline CDR1 and CDR2 sequences are SGHTA and FQGTGA. This CDR3 contains 15 residues. V lost 5 bases and J lost 6; bases outside the gene matches: 5. CDR3 sequence: CASSPLAGGGNEQFF. CDR3 DNA: TGTGCCAGCAGCCCACTAGCGGGGGGCGGCAATGAGCAGTTCTTC.

V and J are TRBV6-2 or TRBV6-3 and TRBJ1-5; the match to TRBD1 covers 7 bases. J was trimmed by 5 bases and V by 5 bases; bases with no gene match: 6. The CDR3 runs to 14 residues. Germline V CDR1 and CDR2: MNHEY, SVGEGT. CDR3 protein: CASSRRGSDQPQHF. The CDR3 bases are TGTGCCAGCAGTCGCAGGGGGTCGGATCAGCCCCAGCATTTT.

The gene calls are TRBV15 and TRBJ2-3; possible D gene TRBD1, 5 bases. Germline V gene lookup returns CDR1 LNHNV and CDR2 YYDKDF (reference sequence). The germline V and J ends were trimmed by 0 bases and 4 bases, with 14 bases remaining between them. There are 16 residues in the CDR3. The CDR3 here is CATSREAQGVPDTQYF. In DNA form, the CDR3 reads TGTGCCACCAGCAGAGAGGCTCAGGGCGTCCCAGATACGCAGTATTTT.

V gene TRBV20-1 combines with J gene TRBJ2-7, with D possibly being TRBD2 (5 bases). V was shortened by 5 bases and J by 7 bases, with 18 bases between the two germline ends. CDR3 length: 13 amino acids. Germline V gene lookup returns CDR1 DFQATT and CDR2 SNEGSKA (reference sequence). In DNA, the CDR3 is TGCAGTGCTCGCGACCCGGACTTTGGGGAGCAGTACTTC. This encodes CSARDPDFGEQYF.

This clonotype was counted between two and nine times. The chain couples TRBV4-3 to TRBJ2-7, with D tentatively TRBD1 or TRBD2 (5 bases each). CDR1 is LGHNA, CDR2 YSLEER, per germline. The CDR3 covers 22 residues. The V end lost 1 base, the J end lost 0 bases, and 31 bases lay between the germline ends. The CDR3 DNA is TGCGCCAGCAGCCAAGGAGGGGTATTGAGAGGTATGAGGCGGAGCAACTCCTACGAGCAGTACGTC. This codes for CASSQGGVLRGMRRSNSYEQYV.

This clonotype was seen a handful of times. This sequence joins TRBV5-1 and TRBJ1-3, with unresolved D. From germline, CDR1 is SGHRS and CDR2 YFSETQ. This CDR3 is 15 amino acids long. Trimming removed 5 bases from V and 2 bases from J, with 14 bases in between. The CDR3 DNA sequence: TGCGCCAGCAGAAACGCCCCAGGCACTGGAAACACCATATATTTT. Protein sequence: CASRNAPGTGNTIYF.

This clonotype has only a few counts. This chain links TRBV20-1 with TRBJ2-5; D may be TRBD2 (5 bases). CDR3 length equals 12 residues. The V end lost 6 bases, the J end lost 5 bases, and 13 bases lay between the germline ends. From germline, CDR1 is DFQATT and CDR2 SNEGSKA (reference sequence). The CDR3 here is CSAEHGEETQYF. The CDR3 coding sequence is TGCAGTGCCGAGCATGGGGAGGAGACCCAGTACTTC.

This clonotype was seen only a few times. This chain uses TRBV4-3 with TRBJ1-3; D is perhaps TRBD1 (5 bases). V was cut by 4 bases and J by 0 bases, with 16 bases left in between. CDR1 and CDR2 from the germline V gene are LGHNA and YSLEER. The CDR3 sequence is 17 residues long. The DNA for the CDR3 is TGCGCCAGCAGCCGAACCACCGGGGCCTACTCTGGAAACACCATATATTTT. Translation gives CASSRTTGAYSGNTIYF.

This clonotype turned up a few times. The chain combines TRBV27 with TRBJ1-6; 8 bases agree with TRBD1. There are 19 residues in the CDR3. CDR1 is MNHEY, CDR2 SMNVEV, per germline (reference sequence). Trimming cost V 4 bases and J 8 bases; bases outside gene matches: 19. The CDR3 bases are TGTGCCAGCAGTTCGTGCAGGGGGCATTGGGGAAATGGATATTCACCCCTCCACTTT. Its protein product is CASSSCRGHWGNGYSPLHF.

This clonotype has a handful of counts. Here the CDR3 reads CASSRTPSTDTQYF. CDR3 coding DNA: TGCGCCAGCAGTAGGACCCCTAGCACAGATACGCAGTATTTT. This chain uses TRBV5-1 with TRBJ2-3; D is uncertain. The CDR3 runs to 14 residues. Looked up from germline, CDR1 is SGHRS and CDR2 is YFSETQ. With 5 bases removed from V and 0 bases from J, the gap between germline ends came to 10 bases.

The chain joins TRBV3-1 to TRBJ1-3; the D gene is possibly TRBD1 (5 bases). Germline V CDR1 and CDR2: LGHDT, YNNKEL (reference sequence). The CDR3 sequence is 14 residues long. The V and J ends lost 6 bases and 0 bases respectively, with 9 bases between them. The CDR3 DNA reads as TGTGCCAGCAGAGAACAGGCCTCTGGAAACACCATATATTTT. Protein product: CASREQASGNTIYF.

J is TRBJ1-4 and V is TRBV29-1; D possibly corresponds to TRBD1 (5 bases). Deletions cut 4 bases from V and 7 bases from J, with 16 bases between. Germline V gene data show CDR1 as SQVTM and CDR2 as ANQGSEA. CDR3 length: 14 residues. The CDR3 protein is CSVAGGGSSEKLFF. The CDR3 bases are TGCAGCGTTGCGGGCGGGGGATCGAGTGAAAAACTGTTTTTT. The complete variable domain, with remaining parts taken from reference TRBV29-1 and TRBJ1-4, reads SAVISQKPSRDICQRGTSLTIQCQVDSQVTMMFWYRQQPGQSLTLIATANQGSEATYESGFVIDKFPISRPNLTFSTLTVSNMSPEDSSIYLCSVAGGGSSEKLFFGSGTQLSVL.

The chain is built from TRBV27 and TRBJ1-1; D remains ambiguous. CDR3 length: 15 amino acids. Germline V gives CDR1 MNHEY, CDR2 SMNVEV (reference sequence). Trimming stripped 11 bases from V and 3 bases from J, with 22 bases between. The CDR3 region has the DNA TGTGCCCCCAGTTTTCGTAGGCTTGGGGACACTGAAGCTTTCTTT. This sequence encodes CAPSFRRLGDTEAFF.

The sample holds one count of this clonotype. This chain uses TRBV12-5 with TRBJ2-7; no clear D gene. The CDR3 loop spans 13 amino acids. Germline V lookup: CDR1 LGHNT, CDR2 FRNRAP. The germline V and J ends were trimmed by 3 bases and 3 bases, with 9 bases remaining between them. CDR3 DNA sequence: TGTGCTAGTGGTTTAGGGCCAGACTACGAGCAGTACTTC. This gives the protein CASGLGPDYEQYF.

This clonotype was detected only a few times. The genes are TRBV29-1 and TRBJ1-2; D might be TRBD1 (6 bases). Germline lookup yields CDR1 SQVTM and CDR2 ANQGSEA. The V end lost 5 bases, the J end lost 4 bases, and 14 bases lay between the germline ends. This CDR3 comprises 13 residues. CDR3: CSVSRGASYGYTF. The CDR3 DNA reads as TGCAGCGTTTCCCGGGGGGCTAGCTATGGCTACACCTTC.

This clonotype was observed a few times. The J gene is TRBJ2-7, the V gene TRBV5-1; 8 positions match TRBD2. Germline V gene data show CDR1 as SGHRS and CDR2 as YFSETQ. The CDR3 runs 15 residues. Germline trimming cut 0 bases from V and 3 bases from J; bases unmatched to any gene: 5. The CDR3 region is CASSLDERGIYEQYF. For the CDR3, the DNA is TGCGCCAGCAGCTTGGATGAGCGGGGGATCTACGAGCAGTACTTC.

The genes are TRBV12-3 or TRBV12-4 and TRBJ2-1; 9 positions match TRBD2. The J segment lost 6 bases and the V segment lost 8 bases, leaving 11 bases of the junction unmatched. This CDR3 comprises 15 residues. The CDR3 DNA sequence: TGTGCCAGCGGAAAGGCTAGCGGGGCGTCCAATGAGCAGTTCTTC. It yields the protein CASGKASGASNEQFF.

The chain uses TRBV9 and TRBJ1-2; TRBD1 is a possible D gene (6 bases). The CDR3 extends over 19 amino acids. V lost 0 bases and J 6 bases, leaving 27 bases between the germline ends. The germline gives CDR1 SGDLS, CDR2 YYNGEE. CDR3 coding DNA: TGTGCCAGCAGCGTAGCTTCGGGGGCCCCCTCCCTTGCTATGGATGGCTACACCTTC. The encoded protein is CASSVASGAPSLAMDGYTF. The full variable domain, with the rest looked up from reference TRBV9 and TRBJ1-2, is DSGVTQTPKHLITATGQRVTLRCSPRSGDLSVYWYQQSLDQGLQFLIQYYNGEERAKGNILERFSAQQFPDLHSELNLSSLELGDSALYFCASSVASGAPSLAMDGYTFGSGTRLTVV.

This clonotype was detected ten times or more. V and J are TRBV5-1 and TRBJ2-5, with TRBD2 matching over 13 bases. The CDR3 has 17 residues. Germline V lookup: CDR1 SGHRS, CDR2 YFSETQ. J gave up 5 bases and V 3 bases, and 10 bases lay outside the gene matches. In DNA form, the CDR3 reads TGCGCCAGCAGCTCCAGGACTAGCGGGGGAGTAAGCGAGACCCAGTACTTC. Its protein product is CASSSRTSGGVSETQYF.

The chain's CDR3 is CASSQDWAWAYNEQFF. CDR3 sequence (DNA): TGCGCCAGCAGCCAAGATTGGGCATGGGCCTACAATGAGCAGTTCTTC. The chain links TRBV4-1 to TRBJ2-1; D is unclear. The CDR3 loop spans 16 amino acids. Trimming took 0 bases from V and 2 from J, leaving 11 bases between them. The germline gives CDR1 MGHRA, CDR2 YSYEKL.

This clonotype showed up just a few times. V and J are TRBV6-5 and TRBJ2-1; 9 bases are a match to TRBD2. V lost 0 bases and J lost 7; bases outside the gene matches: 1. The CDR3 length is 14 residues. Germline CDR1 reads MNHEY; CDR2 reads SVGAGI. Here the CDR3 reads CASSYSRGGNEQFF. For the CDR3, the DNA is TGTGCCAGCAGTTACTCGCGGGGGGGAAATGAGCAGTTCTTC.

For the CDR3, the DNA is TGTGCTAGTGGCGGGGCCAGGTCCCAGTACTTC. Protein sequence: CASGGARSQYF. The chain joins TRBV12-5 to TRBJ2-5; D might be TRBD1 or TRBD2, each matching 5 bases. Germline V CDR1 and CDR2: LGHNT, FRNRAP. The V end lost 6 bases, the J end lost 9 bases, and 11 bases lay between the germline ends. CDR3 size: 11 residues.